The T cell receptor beta chain described here comes from a study of T cells in Graves' hyperthyroidism and ophthalmopathy. TCR beta CDR3 region amplification was performed from RNA transcripts. The HTBI primer set was used in a first-round RT-PCR of the TCR CDR3. TCRdb itself ran the multiplex PCR reads through MiXCR, one entry per CDR3 protein. The data show more than 350,000 distinct CDR3 sequences, nearly 15% seen once. Overall study findings and caveats: Before onset, ophthalmopathy was predicted by the model a median roughly six months earlier.

This clonotype was counted many times. Its target is not known. Germline loops: CDR1 MNHEY, CDR2 SMNVEV (reference sequence). The germline V and J ends were trimmed by 3 bases and 1 base, with 9 bases remaining between them. The CDR3 is 14 residues long. The rearrangement uses TRBV27 and TRBJ2-5; D may be TRBD1 (5 bases). The receptor was isolated from a woman in her fifties or sixties with Graves' ophthalmopathy. What was sequenced was blood. In DNA, the CDR3 is TGTGCCAGCAGTTTGGGGCAGGGCCAAGAGACCCAGTACTTC. Translated: CASSLGQGQETQYF.